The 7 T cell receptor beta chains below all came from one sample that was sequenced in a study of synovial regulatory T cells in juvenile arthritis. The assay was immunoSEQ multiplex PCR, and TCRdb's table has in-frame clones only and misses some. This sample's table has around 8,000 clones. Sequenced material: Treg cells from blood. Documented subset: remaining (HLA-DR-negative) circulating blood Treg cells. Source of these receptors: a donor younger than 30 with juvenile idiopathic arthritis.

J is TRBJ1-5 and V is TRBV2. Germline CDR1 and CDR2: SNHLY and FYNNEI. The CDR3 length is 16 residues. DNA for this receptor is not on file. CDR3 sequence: CASNSFRGLSNQPQHF. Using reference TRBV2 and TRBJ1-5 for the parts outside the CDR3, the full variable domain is EPEVTQTPSHQVTQMGQEVILRCVPISNHLYFYWYRQILGQKVEFLVSFYNNEISEKSEIFDDQFSVERPDGSNFTLKIRSTKLEDSAMYFCASNSFRGLSNQPQHFGDGTRLSIL.

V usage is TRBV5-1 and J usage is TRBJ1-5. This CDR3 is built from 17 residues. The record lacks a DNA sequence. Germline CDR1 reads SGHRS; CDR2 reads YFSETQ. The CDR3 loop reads CASSLGPLWSGNQPQHF.

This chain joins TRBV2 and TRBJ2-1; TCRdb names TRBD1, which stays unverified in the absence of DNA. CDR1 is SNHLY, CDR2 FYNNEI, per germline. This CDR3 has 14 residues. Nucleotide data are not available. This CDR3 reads CASSYRDRGIEQFF.

CDR3 in amino acids: CASSPPAGALGWPQYF. This sequence joins TRBV18 and TRBJ2-5; TCRdb designates TRBD2, a call that cannot be tested without DNA. CDR3 length: 16 amino acids. Only the protein is available. Germline assignment: CDR1 KGHSH and CDR2 LQKENI.

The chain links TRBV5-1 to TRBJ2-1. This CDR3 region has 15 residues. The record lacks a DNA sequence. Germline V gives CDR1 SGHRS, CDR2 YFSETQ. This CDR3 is CASSLPATRYNEQFF. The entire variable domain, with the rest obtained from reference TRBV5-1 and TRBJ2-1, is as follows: KAGVTQTPRYLIKTRGQQVTLSCSPISGHRSVSWYQQTPGQGLQFLFEYFSETQRNKGNFPGRFSGRQFSNSRSEMNVSTLELGDSALYLCASSLPATRYNEQFFGPGTRLTVL.

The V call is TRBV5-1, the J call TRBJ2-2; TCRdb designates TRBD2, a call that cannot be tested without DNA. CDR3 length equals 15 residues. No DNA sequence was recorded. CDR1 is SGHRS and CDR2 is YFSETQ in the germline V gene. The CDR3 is CASSFSGPHTGELFF.

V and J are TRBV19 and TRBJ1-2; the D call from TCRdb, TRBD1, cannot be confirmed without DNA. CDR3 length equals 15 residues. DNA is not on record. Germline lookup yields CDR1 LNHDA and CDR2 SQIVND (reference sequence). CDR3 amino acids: CASSIGRGLLWSATF. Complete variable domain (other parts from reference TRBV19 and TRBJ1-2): DGGITQSPKYLFRKEGQNVTLSCEQNLNHDAMYWYRQDPGQGLRLIYYSQIVNDFQKGDIAEGYSVSREKKESFPLTVTSAQKNPTAFYLCASSIGRGLLWSATFGSGTRLTVV.